This is a list of T cell receptor beta chains from one sample in a study of beta chain features in type 1 diabetes. Here immunoSEQ multiplex PCR was the method, and the copy in TCRdb shows in-frame clones only, minus some. The sample lists about 320,000 clones; 14% were seen once. Sequencing used central memory CD4+ T cells from blood. The receptors here all came from a man aged 25 to 45 in good health. The CDR3 runs from the conserved cysteine through the conserved F or W. D genes are given only for firm matches. Size tells how often a clone was seen (once, few, many) or the class of an expanded clone, and some rows leave it out.

d_call	v_call	clone_size	j_call	cdr3_aa	cdr3_nt
NA	TRBV7-9	NA	TRBJ2-3	CASSLAPGTDTQYF	TGTGCCAGCAGCTTAGCGCCTGGCACAGATACGCAGTATTTT
NA	TRBV6-5	NA	TRBJ2-3	CASSIGGDTQYF	TGTGCCAGCTCTATCGGAGGAGATACGCAGTATTTT
TRBD1	TRBV7-2	many	TRBJ2-7	CASSLVLGQGFEQYF	TGTGCCAGCAGCTTAGTTTTAGGACAGGGGTTTGAGCAGTACTTC
NA	TRBV5-6	NA	TRBJ1-6	CASSLEQRQGRPSPLHF	TGTGCCAGCAGCTTAGAGCAACGACAAGGGAGACCTTCACCCCTCCACTTT
NA	TRBV7-2	once	TRBJ2-5	CASSPRQDSQETQYF	TGCGCCAGCAGCCCCCGACAGGACTCCCAAGAGACCCAGTACTTC
NA	TRBV6-6	NA	TRBJ1-5	CASRTGVWQPQHF	TGTGCCAGCAGAACCGGAGTTTGGCAGCCCCAGCATTTT
NA	TRBV11-2	few	TRBJ2-1	CASSLDFPPSANEQFF	TGTGCCAGCAGCTTAGATTTCCCTCCTAGCGCCAATGAGCAGTTCTTC
NA	TRBV9	many	TRBJ1-6	CASSVEGRRSPLHF	TGTGCCAGCAGCGTAGAAGGGAGAAGGTCACCCCTCCACTTT
TRBD1	TRBV2	few	TRBJ2-5	CASSRGQAQETQYF	TGTGCCAGCAGTAGGGGACAGGCGCAAGAGACCCAGTACTTC
NA	TRBV11-3	NA	TRBJ1-2	CASSRDSNYGYTF	TGTGCCAGCAGCCGCGATTCCAACTATGGCTACACCTTC
NA	TRBV7-8	NA	TRBJ1-5	CASGLRGNQPQHF	TGTGCCAGCGGGCTGCGTGGGAATCAGCCCCAGCATTTT
NA	TRBV10-3	NA	TRBJ1-3	CASSDWGQNTIYF	TGTGCCAGCAGTGATTGGGGACAAAACACCATATATTTT
TRBD2	TRBV11-3	NA	TRBJ2-1	CANTLRTSGSREQFF	TGTGCCAACACACTCAGGACTAGCGGGAGTCGGGAGCAGTTCTTC
NA	TRBV7-2	many	TRBJ1-5	CASSQGPYSNQPQHF	TGTGCCAGCAGCCAGGGACCGTATAGCAATCAGCCCCAGCATTTT